These 9 T cell receptor beta chains were all obtained from the same sample, sequenced in a study of OX40 agonist ivuxolimab in advanced cancers. The assay was immunoSEQ multiplex PCR, and TCRdb's table has in-frame clones only and misses some. Here the sample spans around 67,000 clones, 65% to 90% being singletons. Source: CD4+ or CD8+ T cells sorted from blood, taken in a trial of the OX40 agonist ivuxolimab. The source of these receptors is an adult with an advanced solid tumor such as melanoma, head and neck, liver or kidney cancer.

J is TRBJ1-1 and V is TRBV19, with a weak D call TRBD1 (5 bases). This CDR3 spans 14 amino acids. CDR1 and CDR2 from the germline V gene are LNHDA and SQIVND (reference sequence). V was clipped by 3 bases and J by 3 bases, with 11 bases between them. This CDR3 reads CASSIRDPDTEAFF. In DNA, the CDR3 is TGTGCCAGTAGTATCCGGGACCCTGACACTGAAGCTTTCTTT.

The chain joins TRBV6-1 to TRBJ1-1; D not resolved. CDR1 and CDR2 (germline): MNHNS, SASEGT. The CDR3 loop spans 14 amino acids. V was pared by 3 bases and J by 6 bases, with 14 bases between. The CDR3 sequence is CASSDTAQRAEAFF. The CDR3 nucleotides are TGTGCCAGCAGTGACACAGCGCAAAGGGCTGAAGCTTTCTTT.

V is TRBV6-1 and J is TRBJ2-1; no clear D gene. CDR3 length: 12 residues. Germline V gene data show CDR1 as MNHNS and CDR2 as SASEGT. CDR3 bases: TGTGGGGCGGCGAGCTCCTACAATGAGCAGTTCTTC. It is translated as CGAASSYNEQFF.

The chain couples TRBV15 to TRBJ2-3; the match to TRBD2 covers 12 bases. Germline CDR1 LNHNV, CDR2 YYDKDF (reference sequence). The CDR3 extends over 16 amino acids. Trimming took 0 bases from V and 5 from J; bases not matched to a gene: 3. CDR3 region: CATSRELAGGGDTQYF. The CDR3, as DNA: TGTGCCACCAGCAGAGAACTAGCGGGAGGAGGAGATACGCAGTATTTT.

This chain links TRBV27 with TRBJ2-3; the D gene could be TRBD1 or TRBD2 (5 bases each). CDR3 length equals 14 residues. The germline CDR1 and CDR2 sequences are MNHEY and SMNVEV (reference sequence). V lost 7 bases and J lost 4, with 15 bases in between. The CDR3 DNA sequence: TGTGCCAGCAACCGGGACCCTCGGGCAGATACGCAGTATTTT. As protein: CASNRDPRADTQYF.

The chain combines TRBV6-5 with TRBJ2-7; D is unresolved. Trimming stripped 0 bases from V and 1 base from J, with 10 bases between. This CDR3 spans 15 amino acids. CDR1 is MNHEY and CDR2 is SVGAGI in the germline V gene. CDR3: CASSYSIPASYEQYF. CDR3 coding DNA: TGTGCCAGCAGTTACTCGATCCCCGCGTCCTACGAGCAGTACTTC.

This clone has a handful of counts. V gene TRBV7-2 combines with J gene TRBJ2-2; a possible D gene is TRBD1 (5 bases). Trimming took 3 bases from V and 4 from J, leaving 9 bases between them. In germline, CDR1 is SGHTA, CDR2 FQGNSA. CDR3 length equals 14 residues. The CDR3: CASSLTAGTGELFF. Here the CDR3 DNA reads TGTGCCAGCAGCTTGACAGCTGGCACCGGGGAGCTGTTTTTT.

The chain carries TRBV4-1 and TRBJ2-7, with 7 nucleotides matching TRBD2. Trimming at V came to 1 base and at J to 6 bases, leaving 15 bases not matched to a gene. This CDR3 is 17 amino acids long. Germline-derived CDR1 and CDR2 are MGHRA and YSYEKL. This chain's CDR3 is CASSQVLRGVSPGEQYF. The CDR3 DNA reads TGCGCCAGCAGCCAAGTTCTTCGGGGGGTCTCCCCTGGCGAGCAGTACTTC.

This clone was observed once. This chain links TRBV2 with TRBJ1-5; 10 positions agree with TRBD1. Germline loops: CDR1 SNHLY, CDR2 FYNNEI. The ends lost 4 bases at V and 6 bases at J; junction bases unmatched: 6. The CDR3 runs 15 residues. CDR3 bases: TGTGCCAGCAGTGTCGGGACAGGGGAGATTCAGCCCCAGCATTTT. It specifies CASSVGTGEIQPQHF.